This T cell receptor (beta chain) was retrieved from a study of T-cell reconstitution after alpha-beta-depleted transplantation in children. Unique molecular identifiers were incorporated when the TCRbeta library was constructed. TCRdb recomputed calls from the PCR reads with MiXCR, one row per CDR3 protein. The sample includes over 85,000 distinct CDR3 sequences, under 7% of them seen just once. The germline gives CDR1 SGHDT, CDR2 YYEEEE. V was shortened by 0 bases and J by 0 bases, with 7 bases between the two germline ends. This CDR3 has 15 amino acids. This clonotype was picked up many times. This sequence joins TRBV5-6 and TRBJ2-4; no definite D call. The receptor comes from a female patient between 2 and 10 years old who had a stem cell transplant for Fanconi anemia, so the T cells may come from the graft donor. Sequenced here: PBMCs, mostly from graft donor cells, sampled 60 days after TCRalphabeta/CD19-depleted stem cell transplant. CDR3 DNA sequence: TGTGCCAGCAGCTTGGGTATCATAGCCAAAAACATTCAGTACTTC. Residues: CASSLGIIAKNIQYF.